These 3 T cell receptor beta chains originate from one sample sequenced in a study of blood T cell repertoires in COVID-19. Profiled with immunoSEQ multiplex PCR; TCRdb holds only in-frame clones, not every one. The sample lists 400,000 or so clones; 90% were seen once. The sample comprised PBMCs or T cells enriched from blood (not recorded which). The receptor set was obtained from a young man who had recovered from COVID-19.

The rearrangement joins TRBV11-3 to TRBJ2-1; 7 nucleotides align to TRBD2. The ends lost 2 bases at V and 8 bases at J; junction bases unmatched: 6. Germline assignment: CDR1 SGHNT and CDR2 YENEEA. The CDR3 contains 14 residues. The CDR3: CASSLTGGTDEQFF. The CDR3 DNA reads as TGTGCCAGCAGCTTAACGGGAGGAACTGATGAGCAGTTCTTC.

V usage is TRBV15 and J usage is TRBJ2-5; D uncertain. CDR3 length: 14 amino acids. CDR1 and CDR2 from the germline V gene are LNHNV and YYDKDF (reference sequence). Trimming removed 3 bases from V and 2 bases from J, with 10 bases in between. The DNA of the CDR3 is TGTGCCACCAGCAGCAGGCTCATACAAGAGACCCAGTACTTC. Translated: CATSSRLIQETQYF.

The chain uses TRBV18 and TRBJ2-3, with 12 bases matching TRBD2. Germline trimming cut 1 base from V and 5 bases from J; bases unmatched to any gene: 7. CDR3 size: 17 residues. Germline lookup yields CDR1 KGHSH and CDR2 LQKENI. In nucleotides, the CDR3 is TGTGCCAGCTCACCACTCGCTAGCGGGAGGGCCTTAGATACGCAGTATTTT. This encodes CASSPLASGRALDTQYF.